This T cell receptor (beta chain) derives from a study of T cell repertoires in aging, cancer and after chemotherapy. Turning to the study itself: Patients with glioblastoma brain tumors were sampled before and after temozolomide-based therapy. Regarding the study as a whole: In healthy donors, age-related TCR diversity loss mainly reflected lost richness. Untreated cancer patients had significantly lower blood TCR diversity than age-matched healthy donors.

TCR beta rearrangements were amplified from peripheral blood genomic DNA. A word on this clonotype: Antigen: not known.

The CDR3 runs 15 residues. Trimming left V 2 bases short and J 0 bases short, with 9 bases between. Germline V gene sequence: CDR1 ENHRY, CDR2 SYGVKD. A mixed TRB-A/B primer pool amplified rearranged TRB by multiplex touch-down PCR. TCRdb redid the calling of the multiplex PCR reads with MiXCR, one entry per CDR3 protein. The sample carries some 1,500 distinct CDR3 sequences, approximately 40% recorded once. This receptor was taken from a human donor with a solid tumor. This chain uses TRBV10-3 with TRBJ2-3, with D perhaps TRBD1 or TRBD2 (6 bases each). The specimen sequenced was blood. The CDR3 DNA follows: TGTGCCATCAGTGAGGGGGGGCATAGCACAGATACGCAGTATTTT. It codes for CAISEGGHSTDTQYF.